These T cell receptor beta chains were read from a single sample in a study of control samples from healthy donors and cancer patients. The method was immunoSEQ multiplex PCR; TCRdb's version includes in-frame clones alone and lacks a portion of them. The sample lists over 150,000 clones, around 90% seen once, with 1.2% to 1.5% in the top ten. Source material: blood. Receptors were obtained from a man younger than 40 in good health. The CDR3 runs from the conserved cysteine through the conserved F or W. Fields, in order: J gene, V gene, D gene, clone size, CDR3 protein, CDR3 DNA. A D gene is named only where the DNA matches it firmly. Only part of the rows carry a size: once, few, many, or a class if the clone is expanded.

>TRBJ1-5|TRBV24-1|NA|once
CATSDLWSNQPQHF
TGTGCCACCAGTGATTTATGGAGCAATCAGCCCCAGCATTTT
>TRBJ1-2|TRBV30|NA|NA
CAWRADVYYGYTF
TGTGCCTGGAGGGCGGACGTATACTATGGCTACACCTTC
>TRBJ2-1|TRBV2|TRBD2|NA
CASSELWLAGGNEQFF
TGTGCCAGCAGTGAACTCTGGCTAGCGGGAGGGAATGAGCAGTTCTTC
>TRBJ1-1|TRBV5-5|TRBD1|NA
CASSEYGTANTEAFF
TGTGCCAGCAGCGAGTACGGGACAGCGAACACTGAAGCTTTCTTT
>TRBJ1-2|TRBV19|NA|NA
CASSTAWDLAHGYTF
TGTGCCAGTAGTACAGCGTGGGACCTCGCCCATGGCTACACCTTC
>TRBJ2-5|TRBV6-6|TRBD1|NA
CASSGTGPQYF
TGTGCCAGCAGCGGGACAGGCCCCCAGTACTTC
>TRBJ1-4|TRBV18|NA|NA
CASSPGVANEKLFF
TGTGCCAGCTCGCCGGGTGTTGCTAATGAAAAACTGTTTTTT
>TRBJ2-2|TRBV2|NA|NA
CASSVYGTGELFF
TGTGCCAGCAGTGTGTATGGCACCGGGGAGCTGTTTTTT
>TRBJ1-1|TRBV19|NA|NA
CASSATGKAFF
TGTGCCAGTAGTGCCACAGGAAAAGCTTTCTTT
>TRBJ1-1|TRBV27|NA|once
CASSLSAGNTEAFF
TGTGCCAGCAGTTTATCGGCAGGGAACACTGAAGCTTTCTTT
>TRBJ1-1|TRBV5-1|NA|NA
CASSAETGTEAFF
TGCGCCAGCAGCGCGGAAACGGGCACTGAAGCTTTCTTT
>TRBJ1-2|TRBV19|NA|NA
CASTRRLDYGYTF
TGTGCCAGTACGAGACGGCTTGACTATGGCTACACCTTC
>TRBJ1-6|TRBV5-5|NA|once
CASSLVGSPLHF
TGTGCCAGCAGCTTGGTGGGTTCACCCCTCCACTTT
>TRBJ2-1|TRBV24-1|NA|NA
CATSEGASVYEQFF
TGTGCCACCAGTGAGGGGGCGTCTGTTTATGAGCAGTTCTTC
>TRBJ2-1|TRBV5-1|TRBD2|once
CASSQGTSGNEQFF
TGCGCCAGCAGCCAGGGGACTAGCGGGAATGAGCAGTTCTTC
>TRBJ1-5|TRBV6-5|NA|NA
CASIPDGRVNQPQHF
TGTGCCAGCATCCCCGATGGAAGGGTGAATCAGCCCCAGCATTTT
>TRBJ2-1|TRBV6-4|NA|NA
CATSFDYAGEQFF
TGTGCCACCTCCTTCGACTACGCGGGTGAGCAGTTCTTC
>TRBJ2-7|TRBV5-6|NA|NA
CASSLGYAYEQYF
TGTGCCAGCAGCTTGGGCTACGCCTACGAGCAGTACTTC
>TRBJ2-4|TRBV11-1|NA|NA
CASSLGLENIQYF
TGTGCCAGCAGCTTAGGACTGGAAAACATTCAGTACTTC
>TRBJ2-5|TRBV18|TRBD1|NA
CASSPGQQETQYF
TGTGCCAGCTCCCCGGGACAGCAAGAGACCCAGTACTTC
>TRBJ1-5|TRBV12-5|NA|NA
CASGHNQPQHF
TGTGCTAGTGGCCACAATCAGCCCCAGCATTTT
>TRBJ1-5|TRBV3-1/TRBV3-2|NA|NA
CASSLRPGSGQPQHF
TGTGCCAGCAGCCTTCGTCCAGGGTCGGGGCAGCCCCAGCATTTT
>TRBJ2-3|TRBV2|TRBD2|NA
CASSEAPIAGGPIDTQYF
TGTGCCAGCAGTGAAGCGCCGATAGCGGGAGGGCCGATAGATACGCAGTATTTT
>TRBJ2-7|TRBV7-9|NA|NA
CASTPPAYYEQYF
TGTGCCAGCACCCCCCCGGCCTACTACGAGCAGTACTTC
>TRBJ2-7|TRBV6-5|NA|few
CASSSVLSYEQYF
TGTGCCAGCAGTTCCGTCCTCTCCTACGAGCAGTACTTC
>TRBJ1-5|TRBV19|NA|few
CASSITVNQPQHF
TGTGCCAGTAGTATAACAGTCAATCAGCCCCAGCATTTT
>TRBJ2-3|TRBV24-1|NA|NA
CATRDNTDTQYF
TGTGCCACCAGGGACAACACAGATACGCAGTATTTT
>TRBJ2-3|TRBV6-5|NA|NA
CASSYVRGTDTQYF
TGTGCCAGCAGTTACGTTCGGGGCACAGATACGCAGTATTTT
>TRBJ1-2|TRBV5-8|NA|NA
CASSPTGTNYGYTF
TGTGCCAGCAGCCCGACGGGGACTAACTATGGCTACACCTTC
>TRBJ1-5|TRBV14|NA|NA
CASSQAGAPPQHF
TGTGCCAGCAGCCAGGCGGGGGCCCCCCCCCAGCATTTT
>TRBJ2-5|TRBV11-2|NA|once
CASSPSRETQYF
TGTGCCAGCAGCCCCTCGAGGGAGACCCAGTACTTC
>TRBJ1-6|TRBV7-9|NA|once
CASSLQFSSYNSPLHF
TGTGCCAGCAGCTTACAATTTAGCTCCTATAATTCACCCCTCCACTTT
>TRBJ2-2|TRBV27|NA|NA
CASSPQRNTGELFF
TGTGCCAGCAGTCCCCAGCGGAACACCGGGGAGCTGTTTTTT
>TRBJ1-2|TRBV27|NA|NA
CASSLYPEGYGYTF
TGTGCCAGCAGTTTATATCCGGAGGGCTATGGCTACACCTTC
>TRBJ2-3|TRBV19|NA|NA
CASSVTDTQYF
TGTGCCAGTAGTGTAACAGATACGCAGTATTTT
>TRBJ1-2|TRBV7-8|TRBD1|NA
CASSLRQGAQGYTF
TGTGCCAGCAGCCTTCGACAGGGGGCACAGGGCTACACCTTC
>TRBJ2-3|TRBV11-2|TRBD2|NA
CASSFSSGSADTQYF
TGTGCCAGCAGCTTTTCTAGCGGGAGTGCTGATACGCAGTATTTT
>TRBJ1-2|TRBV19|TRBD1|NA
CASSIQTGNYGYTF
TGTGCCAGTAGTATACAGACAGGGAACTATGGCTACACCTTC
>TRBJ2-7|TRBV5-1|NA|NA
CASSPQAQRGRWYYEQYF
TGCGCCAGCAGCCCCCAAGCCCAAAGGGGGAGGTGGTACTACGAGCAGTACTTC
>TRBJ1-5|TRBV4-1|TRBD1|NA
CASSQDGARGRQPQHF
TGCGCCAGCAGCCAAGATGGGGCCAGGGGGCGACAGCCCCAGCATTTT
>TRBJ1-2|TRBV5-5|NA|NA
CASSLDPPYGYTF
TGTGCCAGCAGCTTGGATCCACCCTATGGCTACACCTTC
>TRBJ2-6|TRBV9|TRBD1|NA
CASSATGSGANVLTF
TGTGCCAGCAGCGCGACAGGGTCTGGGGCCAACGTCCTGACTTTC
>TRBJ1-2|TRBV18|TRBD1|NA
CASSPGQGEDYGYTF
TGTGCCAGCTCACCGGGACAGGGCGAGGACTATGGCTACACCTTC
>TRBJ2-7|TRBV2|NA|NA
CASSPPRVTYEQYF
TGTGCCAGCAGTCCCCCCAGAGTGACTTACGAGCAGTACTTC
>TRBJ2-4|TRBV6-2/TRBV6-3|NA|NA
CASSYVEGAKNIQYF
TGTGCCAGCAGTTACGTTGAGGGGGCCAAAAACATTCAGTACTTC
>TRBJ1-6|TRBV19|TRBD1|NA
CASNSKQGGNSPLHF
TGTGCCAGTAATTCCAAACAGGGGGGTAATTCACCCCTCCACTTT
>TRBJ1-1|TRBV9|NA|NA
CASSVIEAGEAFF
TGTGCCAGCAGCGTAATTGAAGCGGGTGAAGCTTTCTTT
>TRBJ2-2|TRBV27|TRBD1|NA
CASTHRGRGTGELFF
TGTGCCAGCACCCACAGGGGGCGCGGGACCGGGGAGCTGTTTTTT
>TRBJ1-2|TRBV4-3|NA|NA
CASSQDAGTRSVGYTF
TGCGCCAGCAGCCAAGATGCGGGGACCCGGTCAGTCGGCTACACCTTC